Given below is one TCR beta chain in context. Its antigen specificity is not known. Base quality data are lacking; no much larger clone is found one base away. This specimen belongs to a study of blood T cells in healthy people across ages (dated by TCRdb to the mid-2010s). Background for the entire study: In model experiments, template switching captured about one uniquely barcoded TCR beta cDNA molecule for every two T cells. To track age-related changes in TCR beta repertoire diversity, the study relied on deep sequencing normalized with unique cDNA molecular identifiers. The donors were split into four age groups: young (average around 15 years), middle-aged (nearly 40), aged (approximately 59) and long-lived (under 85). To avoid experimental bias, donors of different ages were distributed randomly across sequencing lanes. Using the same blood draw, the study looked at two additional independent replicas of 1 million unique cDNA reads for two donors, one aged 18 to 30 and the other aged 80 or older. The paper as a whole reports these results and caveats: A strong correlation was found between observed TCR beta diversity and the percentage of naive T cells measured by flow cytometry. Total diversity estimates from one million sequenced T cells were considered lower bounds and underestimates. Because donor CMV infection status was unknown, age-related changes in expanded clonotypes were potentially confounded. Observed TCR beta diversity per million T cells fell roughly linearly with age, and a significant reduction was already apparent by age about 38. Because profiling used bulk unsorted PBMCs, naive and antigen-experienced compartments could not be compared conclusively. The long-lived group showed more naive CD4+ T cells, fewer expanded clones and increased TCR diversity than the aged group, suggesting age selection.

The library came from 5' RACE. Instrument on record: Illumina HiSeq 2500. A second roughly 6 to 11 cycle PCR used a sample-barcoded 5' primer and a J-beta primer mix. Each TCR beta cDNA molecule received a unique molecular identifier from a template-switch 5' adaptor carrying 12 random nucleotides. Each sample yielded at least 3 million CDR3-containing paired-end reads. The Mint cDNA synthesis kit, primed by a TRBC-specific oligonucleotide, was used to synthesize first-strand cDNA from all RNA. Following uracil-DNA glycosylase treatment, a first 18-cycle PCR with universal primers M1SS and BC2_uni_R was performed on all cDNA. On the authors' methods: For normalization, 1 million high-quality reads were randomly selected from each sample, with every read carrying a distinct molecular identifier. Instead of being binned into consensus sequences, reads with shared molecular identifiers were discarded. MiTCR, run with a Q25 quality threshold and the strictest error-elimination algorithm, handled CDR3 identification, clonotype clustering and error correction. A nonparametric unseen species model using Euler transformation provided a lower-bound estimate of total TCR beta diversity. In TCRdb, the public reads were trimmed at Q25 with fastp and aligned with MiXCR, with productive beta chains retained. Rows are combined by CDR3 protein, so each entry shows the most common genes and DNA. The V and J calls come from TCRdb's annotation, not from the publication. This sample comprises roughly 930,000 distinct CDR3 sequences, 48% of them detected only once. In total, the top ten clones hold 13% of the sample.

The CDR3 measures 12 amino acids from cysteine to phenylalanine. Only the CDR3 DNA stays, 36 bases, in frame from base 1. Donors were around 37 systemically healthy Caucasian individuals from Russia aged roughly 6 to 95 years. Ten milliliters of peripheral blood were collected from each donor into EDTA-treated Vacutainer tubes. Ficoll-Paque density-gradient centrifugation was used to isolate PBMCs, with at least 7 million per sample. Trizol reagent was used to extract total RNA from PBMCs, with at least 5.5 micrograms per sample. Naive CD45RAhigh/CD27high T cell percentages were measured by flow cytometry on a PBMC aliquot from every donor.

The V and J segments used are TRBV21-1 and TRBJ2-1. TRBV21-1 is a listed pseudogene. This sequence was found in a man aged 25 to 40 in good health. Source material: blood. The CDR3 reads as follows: CASIRPRDEQFF. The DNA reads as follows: TGTGCCAGCATCCGACCAAGGGATGAGCAGTTCTTC.